This T cell receptor beta chain was identified in a study of siplizumab effects on memory and regulatory T cells. Measured with immunoSEQ multiplex PCR; TCRdb has only the in-frame clones, and not every one. The sample includes tens of thousands of clones, about 92% of them seen just once. Germline CDR1 is MDHEN and CDR2 is SYDVKM. Germline trimming cut 6 bases from V and 7 bases from J; bases unmatched to any gene: 8. This CDR3 comprises 14 residues. This receptor was obtained from a human donor in good health. Sequenced: CD8+ T cells sorted from blood. The chain uses TRBV28 and TRBJ1-2; 10 bases agree with TRBD1. The CDR3 nucleotides read TGTGCCAGCAGACAAGACAGGGGGCTCGGTGGCTACACCTTC. It specifies CASRQDRGLGGYTF.